These T cell receptor beta chains were read from a single sample in a study of metastatic and nonmetastatic thyroid tumors. MiXCR reprocessed the PCR reads for TCRdb. The table has 30,000 to 40,000 clones, less than 30% seen once. Sample: blood. Every receptor here comes from a female donor with papillary thyroid cancer or a benign thyroid nodule (not recorded which). Some clones in this sample may be carry-over from other donors' samples. CDR3s leave out the opening cysteine and the closing phenylalanine or tryptophan. Each record gives: CDR3 protein, J gene, D gene, V gene. The D gene is left open where the match is weak.

IATGRDSVATGANVLT | TRBJ2-6 | TRBD1 | TRBV20-1
ASRLVDRGCLDTQY | TRBJ2-3 | TRBD1 | TRBV5-1
ASSLSGGAVFQY | TRBJ2-5 | TRBD2 | TRBV7-2
ASSQEGLGQGRETQY | TRBJ2-5 | TRBD1 | TRBV4-1
ASSQDGGRISNQPQH | TRBJ1-5 | NA | TRBV4-1
ASSLGTSWRSFTDTQY | TRBJ2-3 | NA | TRBV5-1
SAGGESNEPQN | TRBJ1-5 | NA | TRBV20-1
SAEGSGARGEQY | TRBJ2-7 | TRBD2 | TRBV20-1
ASSPPQGARQTQH | TRBJ1-5 | TRBD1 | TRBV28
ASSLEGRTEAF | TRBJ1-1 | NA | TRBV2
SAFKREGSYEQY | TRBJ2-7 | TRBD2 | TRBV20-1
ASSEWGLGVPTDTQY | TRBJ2-3 | TRBD2 | TRBV2
ASSGTSGRAPQF | TRBJ2-1 | TRBD2 | TRBV14
SARSAGDWGTDTQY | TRBJ2-3 | TRBD2 | TRBV20-1
SALHRGGNDEQF | TRBJ2-1 | NA | TRBV20-1
ANSEAGSYEQY | TRBJ2-7 | TRBD2 | TRBV6-1
SASHPPAPGQGSLGSYEQY | TRBJ2-7 | TRBD1 | TRBV20-1
ASSPLQASNIQY | TRBJ2-4 | NA | TRBV18
ASSLSRGSTNYGYT | TRBJ1-2 | TRBD1 | TRBV5-1
ASSPGHGLKAVNEQY | TRBJ2-7 | NA | TRBV18
ASSLEGRGDEQY | TRBJ2-7 | NA | TRBV7-6
ASSQGWTSTYNEQF | TRBJ2-1 | TRBD2 | TRBV6-1
ASSNGTGALRGYT | TRBJ1-2 | NA | TRBV2
AISHVAGGPGEQC | TRBJ2-7 | TRBD2 | TRBV3-1
ASSEGGWNTEAF | TRBJ1-1 | NA | TRBV6-1
ASSLAKRLSDTEAF | TRBJ1-1 | NA | TRBV27
ASSLVTRGGGAPQETQY | TRBJ2-5 | TRBD2 | TRBV7-8
ASSDGTRGYEQY | TRBJ2-7 | TRBD2 | TRBV7-3
ASSPQGGGLDTQY | TRBJ2-3 | NA | TRBV28
ASRIQGAGTGELF | TRBJ2-2 | TRBD1 | TRBV6-1
ASIAGRSSYEQY | TRBJ2-7 | TRBD2 | TRBV5-1
ASSPRTGTSVAKNIQY | TRBJ2-4 | NA | TRBV12-3/TRBV12-4
ASSLDSGGAYNEQF | TRBJ2-1 | TRBD2 | TRBV27
ASSLDGNSPLH | TRBJ1-6 | NA | TRBV6-1
ASMRTGCAGRNQPQH | TRBJ1-5 | TRBD1 | TRBV27
ATSDFSDGTDTQY | TRBJ2-3 | NA | TRBV24-1
ASSLGPANTEAF | TRBJ1-1 | NA | TRBV11-2
ASSYQGSGANVLT | TRBJ2-6 | NA | TRBV5-1
ASRTIGGSNTQY | TRBJ2-3 | NA | TRBV28
ASSYHVQGVYSPLH | TRBJ1-6 | TRBD1 | TRBV6-5
ASTPGQSYEQY | TRBJ2-7 | NA | TRBV6-1
ASSSAWTGGEHY | TRBJ2-7 | TRBD1 | TRBV5-4
ASSLRGVGDEQY | TRBJ2-7 | NA | TRBV27
SGTAYNEQF | TRBJ2-1 | NA | TRBV29-1